This TCR beta chain appears in the sequencing data of a study of T cell clonotyping in hematopoietic cell transplantation. Study-wide background: Recipients' pretransplant samples followed cytoreduction. Study-wide results and limits: After transplant, recipient diversity fell while pathologically expanded clonotypes grew through day 180. At the given depth, recipient repertoires were over 97% de novo clonotypes.

Between the trimmed V and J ends, which lost 3 bases and 5 bases, there was a span of 19 bases. This CDR3 contains 16 residues. From germline, CDR1 is ENHRY and CDR2 SYGVKD. The time point denotes: recipient sample about 28 days before transplant, after cytoreduction. TCRdb keeps only in-frame clones here, not all; method: immunoSEQ multiplex PCR. The sample records about 45,000 clones, around 84% being singletons. With respect to this clone: Its antigen remains unidentified.

The TCR was taken from a man aged 60 to 69 with myelodysplastic syndrome. Some clones in this sample may be carry-over from other donors' samples. V gene TRBV10-3 combines with J gene TRBJ2-5; a possible D gene is TRBD2 (5 bases). The sequencing used peripheral blood mononuclear cells, collected before stem cell transplant. As DNA, the CDR3 is TGTGCCATCAGTGAAGCGGCTACTACACTGGGGGAGACCCAGTACTTC. Protein sequence: CAISEAATTLGETQYF.